These 5 T cell receptor beta chains were sequenced from one sample in a study of CD8 T cells in Susac syndrome. Reverse transcription of 0.5 to 1 ug RNA was carried out with random hexamers. One entry per CDR3 protein, called by TCRdb with MiXCR from the immunoSEQ multiplex PCR reads. The data hold about 400,000 distinct CDR3 sequences, with more than 70% observed a single time. Material for sequencing was CD8+ T cells from PBMCs. The receptor source for this set is a human donor with multiple sclerosis.

The chain combines TRBV28 with TRBJ2-7; no definite D call. V shed 8 bases and J shed 5 bases, with 16 bases lying between them. This CDR3 has 13 amino acids. CDR1 MDHEN and CDR2 SYDVKM come from the germline V gene. The CDR3 sequence is CASLEGISDEQYF. The CDR3 bases are TGTGCCAGCCTGGAAGGGATTTCAGACGAGCAGTACTTC.

There are a few counts of this clonotype. The chain carries TRBV6-2 or TRBV6-3 and TRBJ2-7; 8 positions agree with TRBD1. The CDR3 runs to 14 residues. Germline values: CDR1 MNHEY, CDR2 SVGEGT. V gave up 4 bases and J gave up 5 bases; unmatched junction bases: 7. The DNA of the CDR3 is TGTGCCAGCAGTTTGGCAGGGGGCTTCGACGAGCAGTACTTC. Translated, it gives CASSLAGGFDEQYF.

The chain links TRBV20-1 to TRBJ2-1, with TRBD2 matching 10 bases. This CDR3 spans 16 amino acids. Trimming cost V 3 bases and J 8 bases; bases outside gene matches: 13. Germline V gene data show CDR1 as DFQATT and CDR2 as SNEGSKA (reference sequence). The CDR3 DNA reads as TGCAGTGCTAGTCTAGCGGGAGTAGGAGGGGACGATGAGCAGTTCTTC. Translated: CSASLAGVGGDDEQFF.

The sample holds a few counts of this clonotype. The chain joins TRBV6-4 to TRBJ2-7, with D possibly called TRBD1 or TRBD2 (5 bases each). V lost 6 bases to trimming and J lost 4 bases, with 16 bases between them. The length of the CDR3 is 14 residues. Germline CDR1 MRHNA, CDR2 SNTAGT. The CDR3 coding sequence is TGTGCCAGCAGCTACCGGGATAGGGGATACGAGCAGTACTTC. Protein: CASSYRDRGYEQYF.

This clonotype was recorded only once. The V and J genes are TRBV5-4 and TRBJ2-1; 8 bases match TRBD1. V lost 2 bases, J lost 6 bases, and 10 bases stayed unmatched. Germline V gene lookup returns CDR1 SGHNT and CDR2 YYREEE (reference sequence). This CDR3 is 16 amino acids long. The CDR3 DNA reads TGTGCCAGCAGCTTCCTAGGACAGGGCTCTCCCAATGAGCAGTTCTTC. It is translated as CASSFLGQGSPNEQFF.